One sample yielded the 10 T cell receptor beta chains listed below, sequenced in a study of cytomegalovirus exposure and HLA in healthy donors. Vbeta (60) and Jbeta (13) primers were used in the PCR. Some clones are missing from TCRdb's copy, which holds only in-frame ones; the method was immunoSEQ multiplex PCR. The sample consists of over 120,000 clones, more than 70% of them appearing once. The sequenced sample consisted of PBMCs. The receptors shown here come from a man in his fifties in good health and CMV-seronegative.

V is TRBV5-1 and J is TRBJ1-4; 7 bases fit TRBD1. J lost 2 bases, V lost 4 bases, and 8 bases had no gene match. The CDR3 runs to 16 residues. Germline assignment: CDR1 SGHRS and CDR2 YFSETQ. The CDR3 region has the DNA TGCGCCAGCAGCCCAACCGGGACAGCCACTAATGAAAAACTGTTTTTT. As protein: CASSPTGTATNEKLFF.

The chain is built from TRBV7-3 and TRBJ1-1; 9 bases map to TRBD1. After removal of 6 bases from V and 6 bases from J, the junction contained 8 bases not matched to a gene. This CDR3 contains 14 residues. Germline CDR1 reads SGHTA; CDR2 reads FQGTGA. CDR3 amino acids: CASSSQGASAEAFF. CDR3 DNA sequence: TGTGCCAGCAGTTCACAGGGGGCGTCCGCTGAAGCTTTCTTT.

The chain carries TRBV5-5 and TRBJ1-4; 9 bases align to TRBD1. This CDR3 has 16 amino acids. Germline V gene data show CDR1 as SGHKS and CDR2 as YYEKEE (reference sequence). The J segment lost 5 bases and the V segment lost 0 bases, leaving 5 bases of the junction unmatched. Written as DNA, the CDR3 is TGTGCCAGCAGCTTGGGAGGACAGGGGTGGAATGAAAAACTGTTTTTT. Translation: CASSLGGQGWNEKLFF.

V usage is TRBV10-3 and J usage is TRBJ1-1; 8 positions match TRBD1. Trimming cost V 10 bases and J 3 bases; bases outside gene matches: 13. Germline V lookup: CDR1 ENHRY, CDR2 SYGVKD. The CDR3 has 15 amino acids. The CDR3 DNA is TGTGCCACTTTTTTGCAGGGGGCAAGGGACACTGAAGCTTTCTTT. This translates into CATFLQGARDTEAFF.

The V gene is TRBV5-4, the J gene TRBJ2-5; 10 bases align to TRBD2. Germline loops: CDR1 SGHNT, CDR2 YYREEE (reference sequence). V lost 4 bases and J lost 4; bases outside the gene matches: 10. The CDR3 contains 16 residues. This chain's CDR3 is CASSLAGVLWGETQYF. CDR3 nucleotide sequence: TGTGCCAGCAGCCTAGCGGGAGTATTATGGGGAGAGACCCAGTACTTC.

This sequence joins TRBV10-1 and TRBJ2-5; D is possibly TRBD1 (5 bases). The germline gives CDR1 WNHNN, CDR2 SYGVQD (reference sequence). V was cut by 5 bases and J by 1 base, with 8 bases left in between. CDR3 length equals 13 residues. CDR3 DNA: TGCGCCAGCAGTCGGACACTCCAAGAGACCCAGTACTTC. It encodes CASSRTLQETQYF.

This clone was observed once. V gene TRBV5-4 combines with J gene TRBJ1-4; tentatively, D is TRBD1 (5 bases). Germline values: CDR1 SGHNT, CDR2 YYREEE (reference sequence). There are 15 residues in the CDR3. V was pared by 3 bases and J by 4 bases, with 13 bases between. In nucleotides, the CDR3 is TGTGCCAGCAGCTCAACAGGAAGTATTAATGAAAAACTGTTTTTT. It codes for CASSSTGSINEKLFF. The variable domain in full, completed from reference TRBV5-4 and TRBJ1-4, reads ETGVTQSPTHLIKTRGQQVTLRCSSQSGHNTVSWYQQALGQGPQFIFQYYREEENGRGNFPPRFSGLQFPNYSSELNVNALELDDSALYLCASSSTGSINEKLFFGSGTQLSVL.

The chain carries TRBV6-1 and TRBJ2-2, with 9 bases aligning to TRBD2. The germline CDR1 and CDR2 sequences are MNHNS and SASEGT. The CDR3 consists of 14 residues. The J segment lost 1 base and the V segment lost 10 bases, leaving 4 bases of the junction unmatched. CDR3 amino acids: CATASGENTGELFF. DNA of the CDR3: TGTGCCACCGCTAGCGGGGAGAACACCGGGGAGCTGTTTTTT.

The chain has TRBV19 and TRBJ1-4; TRBD1 is a possible D gene (5 bases). V was pared by 3 bases and J by 6 bases, with 20 bases between. The CDR3 has 17 residues. The germline V gene has CDR1 LNHDA and CDR2 SQIVND (reference sequence). CDR3 bases: TGTGCCAGTAGTATTCGGGGGGGTAGGCGTTTCCATGAAAAACTGTTTTTT. Translated: CASSIRGGRRFHEKLFF.

This chain links TRBV6-5 with TRBJ1-5; 10 bases line up with TRBD1. CDR3 length equals 14 residues. Germline CDR1 MNHEY, CDR2 SVGAGI. The trim removed 2 bases at V and 8 bases at J, leaving 3 bases unmatched. The CDR3 bases are TGTGCCAGCAGTTACGGACAGGGGGTTAAGCCCCAGCATTTT. Residues: CASSYGQGVKPQHF.